This T cell receptor (beta chain) was recovered during a study of shared clonotypes between healthy human individuals. Study-wide results and caveats: Non-shared clonotypes showed lower generation probabilities than clonotypes common to all four donors. Only blood underwent sampling, and tissue repertoires likely differ. A few donors had approximately 4.6% of their naive CD4 clonotypes in common.

Worth noting for this clone: The target antigen is unknown. Other DNA sequences in the same sample also yield this CDR3.

CDR3 length: 14 residues. With 6 bases clipped from V and 2 bases from J, the junction kept 4 bases outside the gene matches. Germline V CDR1 and CDR2: MNHEY, SVGAGI. Clones were sequenced by immunoSEQ multiplex PCR, and TCRdb holds only the in-frame ones, with some missing. Of just over 2,000,000 clones in the sample, roughly 94% were seen once. V usage is TRBV6-5 and J usage is TRBJ2-7; TRBD1 aligns across 10 bases. The TCR was taken from a man aged 18 to 35 in good health. The sample consisted of naive CD4+ T cells sorted from blood. Subset noted: CD45RA+ positively selected. CDR3: CASSLGQGTYEQYF. For the CDR3, the DNA is TGTGCCAGCAGCCTGGGACAGGGGACCTACGAGCAGTACTTC.